This entry describes one TCR beta chain. V was trimmed by 1 base and J by 5 bases, leaving 9 bases between them. The CDR3 has 14 residues. Germline-derived CDR1 and CDR2 are MGHRA and YSYEKL. The data were obtained in a study of CD8 T cells in Susac syndrome. Random hexamers served to reverse transcribe about 0.5 to 1 ug RNA. TCRdb called the immunoSEQ multiplex PCR reads again in MiXCR, with one record for every CDR3 protein. The data contain under 150,000 distinct CDR3 sequences, about 94% of them singletons. The origin of this receptor is a human donor in good health. Material: CD8+ T cells from PBMCs. The genes are TRBV4-1 and TRBJ1-5; a possible D gene is TRBD1 (5 bases). As DNA, the CDR3 is TGCGCCAGCAGCCAAGGGGACGGATATCAGCCCCAGCATTTT. It encodes CASSQGDGYQPQHF.